Described below is a single TCR beta chain sequence and its context. The antigen remains unidentified. The sample is drawn from a study of T cells after yellow fever vaccination. Findings and limits, study-wide: Most clones from primary vaccination were detected again post-booster (just under 97% CD4, roughly 85% CD8). Weaker, the secondary response had a peak occurring faster, on day 5 versus 15. Overlap between CD4 and CD8 compartments was detected for a small share of clonotypes.

Template-switching 5'RACE yielded the TCR cDNA; a universal primer site and UMIs were added in the process. One entry per CDR3 protein results from TCRdb running MiXCR on the 5' RACE reads. The table has just under 600,000 distinct CDR3 sequences, less than 15% seen once. This specimen was PBMCs, taken on the day of the yellow fever booster vaccination. The origin of this receptor is a man aged 25 to 40 who received the YFV17D yellow fever vaccine.

This CDR3 is CASSRRASGRSLETQYF. The DNA of the CDR3 is TGTGCCAGCTCCCGGCGGGCTAGCGGGAGGAGTCTGGAGACCCAGTACTTC. The rearrangement joins TRBV18 to TRBJ2-5; 11 bases match TRBD2. The CDR3 is 17 amino acids. From germline, CDR1 is KGHSH and CDR2 LQKENI. Losses at the gene ends were 6 bases for V and 5 bases for J; bases not matched to a gene: 14.